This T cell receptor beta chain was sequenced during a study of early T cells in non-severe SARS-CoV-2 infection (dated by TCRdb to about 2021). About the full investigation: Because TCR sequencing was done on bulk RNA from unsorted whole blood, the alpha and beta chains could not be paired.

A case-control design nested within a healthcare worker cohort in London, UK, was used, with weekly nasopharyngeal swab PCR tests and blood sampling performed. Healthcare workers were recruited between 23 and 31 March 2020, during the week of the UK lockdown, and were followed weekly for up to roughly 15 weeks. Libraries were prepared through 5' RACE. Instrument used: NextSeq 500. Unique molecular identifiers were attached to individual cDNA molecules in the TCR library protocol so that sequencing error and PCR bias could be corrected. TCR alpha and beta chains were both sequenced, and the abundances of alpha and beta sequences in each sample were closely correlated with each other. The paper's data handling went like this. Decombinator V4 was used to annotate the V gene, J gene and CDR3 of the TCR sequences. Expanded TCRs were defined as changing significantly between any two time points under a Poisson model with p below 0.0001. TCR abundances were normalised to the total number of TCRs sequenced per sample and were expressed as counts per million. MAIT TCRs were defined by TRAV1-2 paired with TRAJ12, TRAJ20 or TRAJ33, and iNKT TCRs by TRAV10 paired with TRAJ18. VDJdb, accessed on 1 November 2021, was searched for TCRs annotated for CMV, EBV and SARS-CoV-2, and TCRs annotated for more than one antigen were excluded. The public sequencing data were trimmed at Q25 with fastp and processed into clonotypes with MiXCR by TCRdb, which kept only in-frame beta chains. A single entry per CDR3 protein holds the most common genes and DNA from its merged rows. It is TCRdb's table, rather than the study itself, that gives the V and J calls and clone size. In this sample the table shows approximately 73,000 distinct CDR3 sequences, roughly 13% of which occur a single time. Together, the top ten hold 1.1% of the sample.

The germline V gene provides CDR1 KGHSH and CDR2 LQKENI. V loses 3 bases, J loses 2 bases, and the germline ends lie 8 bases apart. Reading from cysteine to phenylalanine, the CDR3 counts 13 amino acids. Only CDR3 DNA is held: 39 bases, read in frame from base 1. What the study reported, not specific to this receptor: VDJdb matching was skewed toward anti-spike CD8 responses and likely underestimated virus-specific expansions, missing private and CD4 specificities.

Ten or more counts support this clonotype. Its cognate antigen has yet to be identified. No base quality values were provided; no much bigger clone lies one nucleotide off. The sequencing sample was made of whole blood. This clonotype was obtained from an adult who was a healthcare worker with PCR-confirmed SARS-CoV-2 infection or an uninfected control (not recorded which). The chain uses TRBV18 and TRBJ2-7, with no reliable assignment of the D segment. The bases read TGTGCCAGCTCACCCACGGATACCTACGAGCAGTACTTC. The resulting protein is CASSPTDTYEQYF.